Listed below are T cell receptor beta chains from one sample, sequenced in a study of graft-versus-host responses after intestinal transplantation. These receptors' antigens are unknown. Clones were sequenced by immunoSEQ multiplex PCR, and TCRdb holds only the in-frame ones, with some missing. The repertoire includes tens of thousands of clones, about nine tenths of them detected once, and 2% to 2.5% sits in the top ten. The material sequenced was unstimulated CD4+ T cells sorted from spleen or lymph node cells, taken before transplant. The receptors were sampled from a human donor who was the organ donor for an intestinal transplant. CDR3s include the opening cysteine and the closing phenylalanine or tryptophan. A D gene is named only where the DNA matches it firmly. Rows give clone size only sometimes, using once, few, many, or a class for an expanded clone.

abundance	d_gene	v_gene	j_gene	CDR3nt	CDR3aa
NA	TRBD2	TRBV19	TRBJ2-1	TGTGCCAGTAGTATAGCGGGAGGTTCCTACAATGAGCAGTTCTTC	CASSIAGGSYNEQFF
NA	NA	TRBV5-1	TRBJ2-1	TGCGCCAGCAGCTTGGGGACGGGTTGGTTCTTC	CASSLGTGWFF
NA	NA	TRBV11-3	TRBJ1-1	TGTGCCAGCGACCCCATAGGACGTAACACTGAAGCTTTCTTT	CASDPIGRNTEAFF
NA	NA	TRBV4-1	TRBJ2-3	TGCGCCAGCAGCCAATTCGGCTTGGGTACGCAGTATTTT	CASSQFGLGTQYF
NA	TRBD2	TRBV9	TRBJ2-1	TGTGCCAGCAGCGTAGGACTAGCGGGAGCATACAATGAGCAGTTCTTC	CASSVGLAGAYNEQFF
NA	TRBD1	TRBV18	TRBJ1-5	TGTGCCAGCTCACGGACAGGTTCTAATCAGCCCCAGCATTTT	CASSRTGSNQPQHF
NA	NA	TRBV7-2	TRBJ2-1	TGTGCCAGCAGGGGAGTCCTAACCTACAATGAGCAGTTCTTC	CASRGVLTYNEQFF
NA	NA	TRBV11-1	TRBJ1-1	TGTGCCAGCAGCCCCCTGGGGGGCCCTGAAGCTTTCTTT	CASSPLGGPEAFF
NA	TRBD2	TRBV5-5	TRBJ2-3	TGTGCCAGCAGCTTGGTAGGGTCCGCGGGGGCAGATACGCAGTATTTT	CASSLVGSAGADTQYF
NA	NA	TRBV28	TRBJ1-2	TGTGCCAGCAGACAAAACTATGGCTACACCTTC	CASRQNYGYTF
NA	TRBD1	TRBV5-1	TRBJ1-1	TGCGCCAGCAGCTTCCAGCCGGGACAGATGAACACTGAAGCTTTCTTT	CASSFQPGQMNTEAFF
NA	TRBD2	TRBV7-9	TRBJ2-1	TGTGCCAGCAGCCCAGAAGGACTAGCGGGAGTCAATGAGCAGTTCTTC	CASSPEGLAGVNEQFF
NA	NA	TRBV18	TRBJ1-4	TGTGCCAGCTCAGGTGCAACTAATGAAAAACTGTTTTTT	CASSGATNEKLFF
NA	NA	TRBV29-1	TRBJ2-4	TGCAGCGTCCGACCCACTAGCGCCAAAAACATTCAGTACTTC	CSVRPTSAKNIQYF
NA	NA	TRBV5-1	TRBJ2-5	TGCGCCAGCAGCCCGGGACTGGCACAAGAGACCCAGTACTTC	CASSPGLAQETQYF
NA	NA	TRBV15	TRBJ2-5	TGTGCCACCAGCAGGGAATACCAAGAGACCCAGTACTTC	CATSREYQETQYF
NA	NA	TRBV6-6	TRBJ2-2	TGTGCCAGCACCGCCCGGGACACCACCGGGGAGCTGTTTTTT	CASTARDTTGELFF
NA	TRBD1	TRBV7-7	TRBJ2-1	TGTGCCAGCAGCACCGGGACAGGGGTTAGCAATGAGCAGTTCTTC	CASSTGTGVSNEQFF
NA	TRBD2	TRBV7-2	TRBJ2-4	TGTGCCAGCAGCTTAGGACCGGGACTAGCCAAAAACATTCAGTATTTC	CASSLGPGLAKNIQYF
NA	TRBD2	TRBV28	TRBJ2-7	TGTGCCAGCAGTTCATGGACTAGCGGGATCTACGAGCAGTACTTC	CASSSWTSGIYEQYF
NA	NA	TRBV18	TRBJ2-3	TGTGCCAGCTCACGGGGCACAGATACGCAGTATTTT	CASSRGTDTQYF
NA	TRBD1	TRBV18	TRBJ1-5	TGTGCCAGCTCACCGAGGGGACAGGGCAGCAATCAGCCCCAGCATTTT	CASSPRGQGSNQPQHF
few	NA	TRBV19	TRBJ1-2	TGTGCCAGTAGTATCCCAGGGGAGTATGGCTACACCTTC	CASSIPGEYGYTF
NA	NA	TRBV12-5	TRBJ2-7	TGTGCTAGTGGTTCTAGCTACGAGCAGTACTTC	CASGSSYEQYF
NA	NA	TRBV28	TRBJ1-1	TGTGCCAGCAGTTTATGGGGGGGCGATTATCAGACTGAAGCTTTCTTT	CASSLWGGDYQTEAFF
NA	TRBD2	TRBV4-1	TRBJ2-7	TGCGCCAGCAGCATCGGACTAGCGGGAGGGTCCTACGAGCAGTACTTC	CASSIGLAGGSYEQYF
NA	TRBD2	TRBV28	TRBJ2-1	TGTGCCAGCAGTTTCCCAGCGGGAGGGAAGTTCTTC	CASSFPAGGKFF
NA	NA	TRBV29-1	TRBJ1-2	TGCAGCGTTTACAACTATGGCTACACCTTC	CSVYNYGYTF
NA	NA	TRBV7-6	TRBJ2-7	TGTGCCAGCAGTCGCGACAGCGAGCAGTACTTC	CASSRDSEQYF
NA	TRBD1	TRBV27	TRBJ1-5	TGTGCCAGCAGCTTAGACAGGGATAATCAGCCCCAGCATTTT	CASSLDRDNQPQHF
NA	TRBD2	TRBV30	TRBJ2-7	TGTGCCTGGAGGCTAGCGGGAGGCCTCTCCTACGAGCAGTACTTC	CAWRLAGGLSYEQYF
NA	TRBD2	TRBV7-2	TRBJ2-1	TGTGCCAGCCGCTGGAGGGAGGGGTTTTACAATGAGCAGTTCTTC	CASRWREGFYNEQFF
NA	NA	TRBV5-1	TRBJ2-3	TGCGCCAGCAGCTTGTCTAGCGGCACAGATACGCAGTATTTT	CASSLSSGTDTQYF
few	TRBD1	TRBV19	TRBJ1-2	TGTGCCAGTAGTGTCCTGGGACAGGCCTATGGCTACACCTTC	CASSVLGQAYGYTF
NA	TRBD1	TRBV5-1	TRBJ1-1	TGCGCCAGCAGCTTGGAAGGGACAGGGGTGACTGAAGCTTTCTTT	CASSLEGTGVTEAFF
once	NA	TRBV28	TRBJ2-7	TGTGCCAGCAGTTTAAGCGGATTCGGGGGGCCCGAGCAGTACTTC	CASSLSGFGGPEQYF
NA	NA	TRBV19	TRBJ1-5	TGTGCCAGCAAGACAGGAGACCTTAGCAATCAGCCCCAGCATTTT	CASKTGDLSNQPQHF
NA	NA	TRBV19	TRBJ2-5	TGTGCCAGTAGTATAGCAGGAGAGACCCAGTACTTC	CASSIAGETQYF